The rows below give T cell receptor beta chains drawn from one sample of a study of cytomegalovirus exposure and HLA in healthy donors. Repertoires were generated with immunoSEQ multiplex PCR, while TCRdb's copy carries only in-frame clones and drops some. Its table records 93,000 or so clones. The sequencing sample was made of PBMCs. All receptors derive from a man aged 40-49 years in good health and CMV-seronegative. Both conserved end residues are part of each CDR3. The D gene is left open where the match is weak.

d_call	v_call	j_call	cdr3_nt	cdr3_aa
TRBD2	TRBV9	TRBJ2-7	TGTGCCAGCAGCGTACAGGGTAGCGGGCCCTACGAGCAGTACTTC	CASSVQGSGPYEQYF
TRBD2	TRBV4-3	TRBJ2-1	TGCGCCAGCATACAGCGGGAGAAGCGCAATGAGCAGTTCTTC	CASIQREKRNEQFF
NA	TRBV5-1	TRBJ2-7	TGCGCCAGCAGCTTTAACACCTACGAGCAGTACTTC	CASSFNTYEQYF
NA	TRBV27	TRBJ2-1	TGTGCCAGCAGTTTAAACCAGCAGTTTAGCCGCGCCTACAATGAGCAGTTCTTC	CASSLNQQFSRAYNEQFF
TRBD2	TRBV6-5	TRBJ2-2	TGTGCCAGCAGTTGGCGGGGGGCCGGGGAGCTGTTTTTT	CASSWRGAGELFF
NA	TRBV15	TRBJ1-1	TGTGCCACCAGCAGAGATTACGGAGAACAAGGTGAAGCTTTCTTT	CATSRDYGEQGEAFF
TRBD2	TRBV27	TRBJ2-5	TGTGCCAGCAGTTTGCTGGCGGGAGGGCCTGGGACCCAGTACTTC	CASSLLAGGPGTQYF
TRBD1	TRBV9	TRBJ2-2	TGTGCCAGCAGCGTAGAGGGGACAGGGGTCTCCGGGGAGCTGTTTTTT	CASSVEGTGVSGELFF
NA	TRBV6-5	TRBJ1-1	TGTGCCAGCAGTTACTCCCCGGGTAATGCTTTCTTT	CASSYSPGNAFF
NA	TRBV18	TRBJ1-6	TGTGCCAGCTCACCTAGGGGCCTCTATAATTCACCCCTCCACTTT	CASSPRGLYNSPLHF
NA	TRBV29-1	TRBJ1-2	TGCAGCGTTGAAGTCGCGACAGAAAAGAGAGGCTACACCTTC	CSVEVATEKRGYTF
TRBD2	TRBV6-1	TRBJ2-2	TGTGCCAGCAGTAAAGCTAGCGGGGGGGCCCCCGGGGAGCTGTTTTTT	CASSKASGGAPGELFF
TRBD1	TRBV7-2	TRBJ1-2	TGTGCCAGCAGCTTAGACGCGACAGGGAAAAACTATGGCTACACCTTC	CASSLDATGKNYGYTF
TRBD1	TRBV7-2	TRBJ1-4	TGTGCCAGCAGCTTAGTACAGGGGGAAGGTGAAAAACTGTTTTTT	CASSLVQGEGEKLFF
TRBD1	TRBV14	TRBJ2-7	TGTGCCAGCAGCCTCAGGACAGGACGGTACGAGCAGTACTTC	CASSLRTGRYEQYF
NA	TRBV29-1	TRBJ1-4	TGCAGCGCGGGGTCCGGGAATGAAAAACTGTTTTTT	CSAGSGNEKLFF
TRBD1	TRBV28	TRBJ1-5	TGTGCCAGCAGTTCCGGACAGGGAGGCAATCAGCCCCAGCATTTT	CASSSGQGGNQPQHF
TRBD1	TRBV10-3	TRBJ2-7	TGTGCCATCAGTGACCCGGGACAGGCCGTTTCCTACGAGCAGTACTTC	CAISDPGQAVSYEQYF
TRBD2	TRBV11-2	TRBJ2-1	TGTGCCAGCAGCACTAGCGGCAATGAGCAGTTCTTC	CASSTSGNEQFF
TRBD2	TRBV30	TRBJ2-3	TGTGCCTGGAGTCGACTAGCAGAAAGCACAGATACGCAGTATTTT	CAWSRLAESTDTQYF
TRBD1	TRBV7-2	TRBJ1-5	TGTGCCAGCAGCTCTCAGGGGGGAGGTCAGCCCCAGCATTTT	CASSSQGGGQPQHF
NA	TRBV27	TRBJ1-1	TGTGCCAGCAGTTCCCATTGGGGGCCTGGGGACACTGAAGCTTTCTTT	CASSSHWGPGDTEAFF
NA	TRBV13	TRBJ2-5	TGTGCCAGCAGCTTAGGGCCGGGACAACAAGAGACCCAGTACTTC	CASSLGPGQQETQYF
TRBD1	TRBV28	TRBJ2-7	TGTGCCAGCAGTTCCCCGGGACAGGGATACTACGAGCAGTACTTC	CASSSPGQGYYEQYF
TRBD2	TRBV28	TRBJ2-5	TGTGCCAGCAGTTTATTGTGGGCTAGCGGGAGGGTTCAAGAGACCCAGTACTTC	CASSLLWASGRVQETQYF
NA	TRBV7-2	TRBJ1-4	TGTGCCAGCAGCTTAGTCGGCAGGGTTGCAACTAATGAAAAACTGTTTTTT	CASSLVGRVATNEKLFF
NA	TRBV6-5	TRBJ2-2	TGTGCCAGCAGCTACCGCGGGACCGGGGAGCTGTTTTTT	CASSYRGTGELFF
TRBD2	TRBV5-6	TRBJ2-5	TGTGCCAGCAGCTTGACTGGGACTAGCCAGGAGACCCAGTACTTC	CASSLTGTSQETQYF
TRBD1	TRBV10-3	TRBJ2-7	TGTGCCATCAGTGAATTGGACAGGGGCGGCTACGAGCAGTACTTC	CAISELDRGGYEQYF